The text below deals with one TCR beta chain. These data belong to a study of blood T cell repertoires in COVID-19. At the level of the study: The United States, Italy and Spain provided the acute and convalescent COVID-19 samples. Sources were T cells, B-cell-depleted T cells, or PBMCs; the material itself was cDNA or gDNA.

In the authors' methods: Amplification with reference gene primers provided the estimates of nucleated cell counts. Sequencing used immunoSEQ multiplex PCR; TCRdb keeps in-frame clones, though not all of them. Clone size and the V and J calls come from that table; the DNA yielded D and trimming. The sample consists of about 280,000 clones, around 86% of them appearing once. The sequence was obtained from a woman between 25 and 40 years old who had recovered from COVID-19. Sequencing was carried out using peripheral blood.

Here the CDR3 DNA reads TGTGCCAGCAGCTTAGCGCACGGGGTCTCCTACGAGCAGTACTTC. Translated: CASSLAHGVSYEQYF. The chain joins TRBV7-6 to TRBJ2-7, with D perhaps TRBD2 (5 bases). The CDR3 has 15 residues. Germline loops: CDR1 SGHVS, CDR2 FNYEAQ. The V gene lost 0 bases and the J gene lost 0 bases, with 9 bases spanning the gap.